The entry that follows covers one T cell receptor (beta chain) sequence. The antigen is undetermined. Constant-region reverse primers amplified full-length variable regions, followed by semi-nested Nested Universal Primer A PCR. TCRdb called the 5' RACE reads again in MiXCR, with one record for every CDR3 protein. The sample records roughly 45,000 distinct CDR3 sequences, roughly 22% being singletons. Cells sorted as Tregs were CD4+, CD25+ and CD127-/low. V lost 6 bases and J lost 1; bases outside the gene matches: 7. This CDR3 spans 15 amino acids. General study findings and limits: In terms of TCR gene usage, tumor memory CD4+ T cells clustered together with blood and lymph node memory CD4+ cells, as well as with lymph node naive CD4+ cells. Tumor Treg TCRs overlapped most with tumor naive CD4+ cells.

The sequence was obtained from a female donor with breast cancer. V is TRBV12-3 or TRBV12-4 and J is TRBJ2-5, with 8 bases identical to TRBD1. Sequenced sample: Tregs sorted from a lymph node. CDR3 DNA: TGTGCCAGCAGCTTTAGACAGGGGTTCCAAGAGACCCAGTACTTC. Translating it yields CASSFRQGFQETQYF.